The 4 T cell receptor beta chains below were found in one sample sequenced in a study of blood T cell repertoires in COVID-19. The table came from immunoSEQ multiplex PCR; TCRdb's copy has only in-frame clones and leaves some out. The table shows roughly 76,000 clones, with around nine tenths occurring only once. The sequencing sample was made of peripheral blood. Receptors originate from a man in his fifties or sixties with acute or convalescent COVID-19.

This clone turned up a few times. CDR3 sequence: CSASSAGSYQETQYF. Written as DNA, the CDR3 is TGCAGTGCTAGTTCGGCGGGATCTTACCAAGAGACCCAGTACTTC. This sequence joins TRBV20-1 and TRBJ2-5; D possibly corresponds to TRBD2 (6 bases). The germline CDR1 and CDR2 sequences are DFQATT and SNEGSKA (reference sequence). The CDR3 totals 15 residues. V was pared by 3 bases and J by 0 bases, with 14 bases between.

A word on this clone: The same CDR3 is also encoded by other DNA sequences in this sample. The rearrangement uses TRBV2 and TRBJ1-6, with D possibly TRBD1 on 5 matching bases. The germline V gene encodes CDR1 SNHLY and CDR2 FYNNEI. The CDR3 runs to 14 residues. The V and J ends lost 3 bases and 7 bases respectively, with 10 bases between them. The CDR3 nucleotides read TGTGCCAGCAGTGAGGGCAGGGTGAATTCACCCCTCCACTTT. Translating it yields CASSEGRVNSPLHF. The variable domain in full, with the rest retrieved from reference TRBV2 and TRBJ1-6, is EPEVTQTPSHQVTQMGQEVILRCVPISNHLYFYWYRQILGQKVEFLVSFYNNEISEKSEIFDDQFSVERPDGSNFTLKIRSTKLEDSAMYFCASSEGRVNSPLHFGNGTRLTVT.

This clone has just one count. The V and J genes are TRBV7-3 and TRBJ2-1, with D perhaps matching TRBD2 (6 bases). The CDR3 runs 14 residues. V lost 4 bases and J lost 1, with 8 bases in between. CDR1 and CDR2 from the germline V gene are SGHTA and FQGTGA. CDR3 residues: CASSSGGSYNEQFF. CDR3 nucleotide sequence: TGTGCCAGCAGCTCTGGGGGGTCCTACAATGAGCAGTTCTTC. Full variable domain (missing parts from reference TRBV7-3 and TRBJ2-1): GAGVSQTPSNKVTEKGKYVELRCDPISGHTALYWYRQSLGQGPEFLIYFQGTGAADDSGLPNDRFFAVRPEGSVSTLKIQRTERGDSAVYLCASSSGGSYNEQFFGPGTRLTVL.

The CDR3 bases are TGCGCCAGCAGCCAATCCCCCGGGACAGCATCCTACGAGCAGTACTTC. This codes for CASSQSPGTASYEQYF. The chain employs TRBV4-1 and TRBJ2-7; TRBD1 matches at 7 bases. The CDR3 contains 16 residues. Germline CDR1 and CDR2: MGHRA and YSYEKL. V dropped 2 bases and J dropped 1; count of bases not matched to a gene: 8.